These 21 T cell receptor beta chains were sequenced from one sample in a study of spatial heterogeneity in lung cancer. Stated time point: sample taken at primary tumor resection. Tumor, nontumor lung or frozen PBMC supplied whole RNA that was sequenced unsorted. From the 5' RACE reads, TCRdb called clonotypes with MiXCR, one entry per CDR3 protein. The repertoire holds under 15,000 distinct CDR3 sequences, 11% to 15% seen once, with around 40% in the top ten. This material consisted of PBMCs, taken at surgery. Receptors were obtained from a male donor with early-stage non-small cell lung cancer.

The chain recombines TRBV15 with TRBJ2-4, with D tentatively TRBD1 (5 bases). The germline V gene has CDR1 LNHNV and CDR2 YYDKDF (reference sequence). The germline V and J ends were trimmed by 0 bases and 11 bases, with 17 bases remaining between them. This CDR3 comprises 15 residues. The DNA of the CDR3 is TGTGCCACCAGCAGAGATTGGGTCCAGGGCGACGTTCAGTACTTC. It specifies CATSRDWVQGDVQYF.

The V call is TRBV9, the J call TRBJ2-3; D gene ambiguous. The V end was cut by 0 bases, the J end by 1 base, with 6 bases between. Germline CDR1 is SGDLS and CDR2 is YYNGEE. This CDR3 comprises 14 residues. This CDR3 reads CASSVVAGTDTQYF. CDR3 in DNA: TGTGCCAGCAGCGTAGTAGCAGGCACAGATACGCAGTATTTT.

Here the CDR3 reads CASSLEASGGTYTQYF. Here the CDR3 DNA reads TGCGCCAGCAGCTTGGAGGCTAGCGGGGGTACTTATACGCAGTATTTT. The V gene is TRBV5-1, the J gene TRBJ2-3, with TRBD2 matching 10 bases. Trimming at V came to 0 bases and at J to 7 bases, leaving 8 bases not matched to a gene. The germline V gene has CDR1 SGHRS and CDR2 YFSETQ. The CDR3 loop spans 16 amino acids. Together with reference TRBV5-1 and TRBJ2-3, the CDR3 gives the full variable domain: KAGVTQTPRYLIKTRGQQVTLSCSPISGHRSVSWYQQTPGQGLQFLFEYFSETQRNKGNFPGRFSGRQFSNSRSEMNVSTLELGDSALYLCASSLEASGGTYTQYFGPGTRLTVL.

This clonotype came up many times. This chain joins TRBV28 and TRBJ2-1, with 10 bases lining up with TRBD1. J was trimmed by 9 bases and V by 6 bases; bases with no gene match: 8. This CDR3 is 14 amino acids long. The germline CDR1 and CDR2 sequences are MDHEN and SYDVKM. In nucleotides, the CDR3 is TGTGCCAGCAGACCACCTTGGACAGGGGGTGAGCAGTTCTTC. It translates to CASRPPWTGGEQFF.

This clonotype was counted only a few times. The chain joins TRBV28 to TRBJ2-4, with TRBD1 matching over 8 bases. Germline trimming cut 4 bases from V and 9 bases from J; bases unmatched to any gene: 14. CDR3 size: 16 residues. Germline lookup yields CDR1 MDHEN and CDR2 SYDVKM. The CDR3 nucleotides read TGTGCCAGCAGTTCCCCTGTCGGACAGGGAAACTTCATTCAGTACTTC. The encoded protein is CASSSPVGQGNFIQYF.

This clonotype has at least ten counts. The J gene is TRBJ2-7, the V gene TRBV20-1; TRBD2 agrees at 11 bases. The V gene's germline CDR1 is DFQATT and CDR2 SNEGSKA (reference sequence). J was trimmed by 5 bases and V by 1 base; bases with no gene match: 4. The CDR3 covers 14 residues. The CDR3 DNA follows: TGCAGTGCTAGAGGCTTAGCGGGGGGGGACGAGCAGTACTTC. It encodes CSARGLAGGDEQYF.

Only a few counts were recorded for this clonotype. The rearrangement uses TRBV28 and TRBJ2-5; 12 bases agree with TRBD2. Germline CDR1 MDHEN, CDR2 SYDVKM. The V gene end was trimmed by 10 bases and the J gene end by 5 bases; junction bases not matched to a gene: 5. There are 13 residues in the CDR3. This chain's CDR3 is CATRLAGDETQYF. The CDR3 DNA reads TGTGCCACCCGACTAGCGGGGGATGAGACCCAGTACTTC.

This chain joins TRBV5-4 and TRBJ1-1; TRBD1 aligns across 10 bases. This CDR3 has 15 residues. Germline V gene data show CDR1 as SGHNT and CDR2 as YYREEE (reference sequence). The J segment lost 3 bases and the V segment lost 3 bases, leaving 5 bases of the junction unmatched. CDR3 protein: CASSSTGTGDTEAFF. The CDR3 region has the DNA TGTGCCAGCAGCTCTACCGGGACAGGGGACACTGAAGCTTTCTTT.

This clonotype was seen more than once but under ten times. The rearrangement uses TRBV29-1 and TRBJ2-3, with D uncertain. The CDR3 contains 14 residues. Germline loops: CDR1 SQVTM, CDR2 ANQGSEA. Trimming removed 4 bases at V and 0 bases at J, with 11 bases between. The CDR3 region is CSVAKTTSTDTQYF. In DNA form, the CDR3 reads TGCAGCGTTGCTAAGACAACAAGCACAGATACGCAGTATTTT.

The rearrangement uses TRBV30 and TRBJ2-5; D uncertain. The CDR3 extends over 13 amino acids. V dropped 0 bases and J dropped 5 bases, with 10 bases sitting between them. Per germline, CDR1 GTSNPN and CDR2 SVGIG (reference sequence). Here the CDR3 reads CAWSVDNGETQYF. CDR3 coding DNA: TGTGCCTGGAGTGTCGACAATGGGGAGACCCAGTACTTC.

The count of this clonotype is one. The chain carries TRBV7-6 and TRBJ2-3; D possibly corresponds to TRBD2 (5 bases). Per germline, CDR1 SGHVS and CDR2 FNYEAQ. This CDR3 comprises 13 residues. V lost 3 bases to trimming and J lost 6 bases, with 10 bases between them. The CDR3 nucleotides are TGTGCCAGCAGCTTGGAGGTAAAGGATACGCAGTATTTT. Residues: CASSLEVKDTQYF.

This clonotype was recorded a few times. The V and J genes are TRBV11-2 and TRBJ2-7; maybe TRBD1 (5 bases). V shed 1 base and J shed 7 bases, with 17 bases lying between them. Germline CDR1 reads SGHAT; CDR2 reads FQNNGV. This CDR3 region has 15 residues. CDR3 protein: CASSLAAGPLREQYF. CDR3 DNA sequence: TGTGCCAGCAGCTTAGCGGCAGGGCCCCTGCGTGAGCAGTACTTC.

This clonotype was seen a handful of times. This chain joins TRBV6-5 and TRBJ2-5; tentative D call: TRBD1 (6 bases). CDR1 MNHEY and CDR2 SVGAGI come from the germline V gene. The V end was cut by 0 bases, the J end by 3 bases, with 11 bases between. CDR3 length: 15 residues. CDR3 amino acids: CASSYSEDREETQYF. DNA of the CDR3: TGTGCCAGCAGTTACTCCGAGGACAGAGAAGAGACCCAGTACTTC.

V gene TRBV2 combines with J gene TRBJ2-3; the D gene is possibly TRBD1 (6 bases). This CDR3 comprises 18 residues. V lost 6 bases, J lost 4 bases, and 26 bases lay in between. Germline V gives CDR1 SNHLY, CDR2 FYNNEI. The CDR3 reads CASRPLVGAVQGADTQYF. The CDR3 coding sequence is TGTGCCAGCAGACCACTAGTGGGGGCCGTACAAGGGGCAGATACGCAGTATTTT. Full variable domain (outside the CDR3, taken from reference TRBV2 and TRBJ2-3): EPEVTQTPSHQVTQMGQEVILRCVPISNHLYFYWYRQILGQKVEFLVSFYNNEISEKSEIFDDQFSVERPDGSNFTLKIRSTKLEDSAMYFCASRPLVGAVQGADTQYFGPGTRLTVL.

This clonotype appeared a few times. The chain is built from TRBV10-3 and TRBJ1-3; D remains ambiguous. CDR1 and CDR2 from the germline V gene are ENHRY and SYGVKD. Trimming took 4 bases from V and 9 from J, leaving 7 bases between them. This CDR3 spans 11 amino acids. The chain's CDR3 is CAISGGSTIYF. CDR3 nucleotide sequence: TGTGCCATCAGTGGAGGGAGCACCATATATTTT.

The chain employs TRBV11-2 and TRBJ2-5; a weak D match, TRBD2 (6 bases). Germline V lookup: CDR1 SGHAT, CDR2 FQNNGV. Trimming cost V 3 bases and J 7 bases, with 12 bases left between them. The CDR3 covers 13 residues. CDR3 in DNA: TGTGCCAGCAGCTTGGAGGGAGCTGCGACCCAGTACTTC. This encodes CASSLEGAATQYF.

This clonotype was seen a few times. At one of its ends the junction is not consistent with the germline gene, which may arise from a read error. CDR3 sequence reads: CASSLGGNSEAFF. The CDR3 DNA sequence: TGTGCCAGCAGCTTGGGAGGGAACTCTGAAGCTTTCTTT. The chain joins TRBV12-3 or TRBV12-4 to TRBJ1-1, with unresolved D. This CDR3 is 13 amino acids long.

This sequence joins TRBV9 and TRBJ2-3, with D uncertain. V was cut by 2 bases and J by 0 bases, with 13 bases left in between. Germline CDR1 reads SGDLS; CDR2 reads YYNGEE. The CDR3 sequence is 16 residues long. CDR3: CASSVLPRPSTDTQYF. CDR3 coding DNA: TGTGCCAGCAGCGTCCTCCCCCGGCCCAGCACAGATACGCAGTATTTT.

The rearrangement joins TRBV6-1 to TRBJ2-3, with 8 bases that match TRBD1. The CDR3 spans 14 residues. Per germline, CDR1 MNHNS and CDR2 SASEGT. The ends lost 10 bases at V and 8 bases at J; junction bases unmatched: 14. Here the CDR3 DNA reads TGTGCCACATCTTCCACAGGGGGAACTCCTACGCAGTATTTT. Translated: CATSSTGGTPTQYF.

This chain joins TRBV7-6 and TRBJ2-2; D gene unclear. The V end was cut by 4 bases, the J end by 0 bases, with 3 bases between. CDR1 is SGHVS and CDR2 is FNYEAQ in the germline V gene. CDR3 length equals 13 residues. The CDR3 DNA is TGTGCCAGCAGCTATTCGAACACCGGGGAGCTGTTTTTT. Translating gives CASSYSNTGELFF.

This clonotype is classed as medium-sized. This chain connects TRBV29-1 to TRBJ2-1, with 7 bases lining up with TRBD1. V gave up 3 bases and J gave up 8 bases; unmatched junction bases: 16. This CDR3 is 16 amino acids long. Germline lookup yields CDR1 SQVTM and CDR2 ANQGSEA. The CDR3 here is CSVEAEDRSYRYEQFF. Here the CDR3 DNA reads TGCAGCGTTGAGGCTGAGGACAGGTCCTATCGGTATGAGCAGTTCTTC.